The 17 T cell receptor beta chains presented below share a single source sample, sequenced in a study of control samples from healthy donors and cancer patients. Measured with immunoSEQ multiplex PCR; TCRdb has only the in-frame clones, and not every one. Here the sample spans about 110,000 clones, around four fifths being singletons. The specimen sequenced was blood. The origin of the receptors is a man aged 18 to 30 in good health.

This clone came up a few times. V usage is TRBV27 and J usage is TRBJ2-7, with TRBD1 identical over 9 bases. The V gene's germline CDR1 is MNHEY and CDR2 SMNVEV (reference sequence). V lost 5 bases and J lost 5; bases outside the gene matches: 13. This CDR3 is built from 16 residues. CDR3 sequence reads: CASSARRTGERNEQYF. The CDR3 nucleotides read TGTGCCAGCAGTGCCCGAAGGACAGGGGAACGGAACGAGCAGTACTTC.

This clone was detected only once. The chain combines TRBV10-1 with TRBJ1-6; D uncertain. This CDR3 has 16 residues. Germline assignment: CDR1 WNHNN and CDR2 SYGVQD (reference sequence). The germline V and J ends were trimmed by 3 bases and 7 bases, with 16 bases remaining between them. The CDR3 DNA sequence: TGCGCCAGCAGTGAAGGAGACCTTTCGGGGAATTCACCCCTCCACTTT. Translating gives CASSEGDLSGNSPLHF.

This clone was found a few times. The rearrangement uses TRBV24-1 and TRBJ2-2; D remains unclear. V dropped 7 bases and J dropped 6 bases, with 11 bases sitting between them. This CDR3 region has 13 residues. Looked up from germline, CDR1 is KGHDR and CDR2 is SFDVKD. The CDR3 spells CATSGSSPGELFF. Here the CDR3 DNA reads TGTGCCACCAGCGGTAGTTCCCCCGGGGAGCTGTTTTTT.

This rearrangement joins TRBV5-1 to TRBJ2-7, with D possibly matching TRBD1 (5 bases). This CDR3 region has 12 residues. Trimming removed 3 bases from V and 5 bases from J, with 9 bases in between. Germline values: CDR1 SGHRS, CDR2 YFSETQ. CDR3: CASSYQGHEQYV. CDR3 DNA: TGCGCCAGCAGCTACCAGGGTCACGAGCAGTACGTC.

This chain connects TRBV7-6 to TRBJ1-1; 7 nucleotides agree with TRBD1. J gave up 5 bases and V 4 bases, and 4 bases lay outside the gene matches. CDR3 length equals 13 residues. The V gene's germline CDR1 is SGHVS and CDR2 FNYEAQ. CDR3 amino acids: CASSSQGYTEAFF. Written as DNA, the CDR3 is TGTGCCAGCAGCTCACAGGGGTATACTGAAGCTTTCTTT.

This clone was seen more than once but under ten times. This chain joins TRBV3-1 (or the pseudogene TRBV3-2) and TRBJ1-3, with unresolved D. Germline V gene data show CDR1 as LGHDT and CDR2 as YNNKEL (reference sequence). Trimming removed 0 bases at V and 1 base at J, with 10 bases between. The CDR3 sequence is 16 residues long. The CDR3 loop reads CASSQDGAVSGNTIYF. The CDR3 region has the DNA TGTGCCAGCAGCCAAGACGGAGCAGTGTCTGGAAACACCATATATTTT.

The chain links TRBV3-1 (or the pseudogene TRBV3-2) to TRBJ1-1; 8 positions agree with TRBD1. The CDR3 extends over 14 amino acids. Germline loops: CDR1 LGHDT, CDR2 YNNKEL (reference sequence). The trim removed 4 bases at V and 3 bases at J, leaving 4 bases unmatched. CDR3 bases: TGTGCCAGCAGCCCGTACAGGGGGGACACTGAAGCTTTCTTT. It yields the protein CASSPYRGDTEAFF.

The chain combines TRBV28 with TRBJ1-1; TRBD1 agrees at 7 bases. With 10 bases clipped from V and 4 bases from J, the junction kept 12 bases outside the gene matches. The CDR3 is made up of 14 amino acids. Germline V gene sequence: CDR1 MDHEN, CDR2 SYDVKM. CDR3 region: CATINRGRSTEAFF. CDR3 sequence (DNA): TGTGCCACCATCAACAGGGGACGGAGCACTGAAGCTTTCTTT.

The chain has TRBV7-9 and TRBJ1-2; TRBD1 is a possible D gene (5 bases). Germline lookup yields CDR1 SEHNR and CDR2 FQNEAQ (reference sequence). The CDR3 totals 13 residues. V gave up 7 bases and J gave up 7 bases, with 16 bases separating them. This CDR3 is CASTAAGPGGYTF. In DNA form, the CDR3 reads TGTGCCAGCACCGCCGCGGGGCCTGGTGGCTACACCTTC.

The chain combines TRBV7-2 with TRBJ1-2; D gene uncertain. V was trimmed by 5 bases and J by 1 base, leaving 8 bases between them. The CDR3 contains 13 residues. CDR1 is SGHTA, CDR2 FQGNSA, per germline. This CDR3 reads CASSPENNYGYTF. DNA for the CDR3: TGTGCCAGCAGCCCCGAAAATAACTATGGCTACACCTTC.

V usage is TRBV11-2 and J usage is TRBJ1-6; D possibly corresponds to TRBD1 (6 bases). This CDR3 comprises 17 residues. V dropped 4 bases and J dropped 0 bases, with 13 bases sitting between them. CDR1 and CDR2 from the germline V gene are SGHAT and FQNNGV. In DNA form, the CDR3 reads TGTGCCAGCAGCTCACAGGGAGCCAGCTCCTATAATTCACCCCTCCACTTT. Residues: CASSSQGASSYNSPLHF.

This sequence joins TRBV5-1 and TRBJ1-1; D is undetermined. V lost 3 bases to trimming and J lost 1 base, with 7 bases between them. Germline CDR1 is SGHRS and CDR2 is YFSETQ. The CDR3 has 13 residues. The CDR3 region has the DNA TGCGCCAGCAGCTACACAGCGAACACTGAAGCTTTCTTT. This gives the protein CASSYTANTEAFF.

The genes are TRBV12-3 or TRBV12-4 and TRBJ2-3, with D possibly matching TRBD2 (5 bases). Trimming took 1 base from V and 6 from J, leaving 5 bases between them. The CDR3 loop spans 12 amino acids. As DNA, the CDR3 is TGTGCCAGCAGTTTAGGAGGGGATACGCAGTATTTT. Amino acid sequence: CASSLGGDTQYF.

The V gene is TRBV13, the J gene TRBJ2-5, with 10 bases fitting TRBD1. Trimming took 3 bases from V and 5 from J; bases not matched to a gene: 6. The germline V gene encodes CDR1 PRHDT and CDR2 FYEKMQ (reference sequence). CDR3 size: 15 residues. CDR3 amino acids: CASSFTGQGRETQYF. The CDR3 bases are TGTGCCAGCAGCTTTACGGGACAGGGGAGGGAGACCCAGTACTTC.

The CDR3 here is CASSYGTGRDTGELFF. The CDR3 DNA sequence: TGTGCCAGCAGTTACGGGACAGGGCGTGACACCGGGGAGCTGTTTTTT. The chain uses TRBV6-5 and TRBJ2-2; 9 bases map to TRBD1. Germline CDR1 and CDR2: MNHEY and SVGAGI. V was pared by 2 bases and J by 3 bases, with 4 bases of the junction left unmatched. This CDR3 has 16 residues.

The rearrangement joins TRBV4-1 to TRBJ2-7, with a possible D match to TRBD1 (6 bases). The germline CDR1 and CDR2 sequences are MGHRA and YSYEKL. The CDR3 spans 17 residues. Deletions cut 0 bases from V and 1 base from J, with 16 bases between. CDR3 amino acids: CASSQDGGLQGSYEQYF. The CDR3 DNA is TGCGCCAGCAGCCAAGATGGTGGGCTACAGGGATCCTACGAGCAGTACTTC.

J is TRBJ1-2 and V is TRBV19; a possible D gene is TRBD1 (6 bases). The V and J ends lost 7 bases and 6 bases respectively, with 18 bases between them. In germline, CDR1 is LNHDA, CDR2 SQIVND (reference sequence). There are 14 residues in the CDR3. CDR3 region: CASKRANRDNGYTF. The DNA for the CDR3 is TGTGCCAGTAAAAGGGCAAACAGGGACAATGGCTACACCTTC.